Presented here are 22 T cell receptor beta chains from one specimen sequenced in a study of shared clonotypes between healthy human individuals. Generated by immunoSEQ multiplex PCR, the TCRdb table keeps only in-frame clones and is missing some. The table records 2 million to 2.5 million clones, approximately 94% of them present only once. The sequenced material came from naive CD4+ T cells sorted from blood. Subset here: CD45RA+ positively selected. These receptors all stem from a man aged 18 to 30 in good health.

The rearrangement uses TRBV9 and TRBJ1-2, with D hard to call. Germline V gene sequence: CDR1 SGDLS, CDR2 YYNGEE. The CDR3 consists of 13 residues. V was trimmed by 0 bases and J by 6 bases, leaving 9 bases between them. CDR3 loop: CASSVVSMDGYTF. As DNA, the CDR3 is TGTGCCAGCAGCGTAGTGTCTATGGATGGCTACACCTTC.

J is TRBJ2-7 and V is TRBV30; 13 nucleotides align to TRBD2. The CDR3 totals 17 residues. Germline V gene lookup returns CDR1 GTSNPN and CDR2 SVGIG (reference sequence). The V segment lost 2 bases and the J segment 6 bases; nucleotides outside the gene matches: 13. CDR3 in amino acids: CAWSLSRTSGSRTEQYF. CDR3 coding DNA: TGTGCCTGGAGTCTTAGTAGGACTAGCGGGAGTCGGACCGAGCAGTACTTC.

The rearrangement links TRBV6-1 to TRBJ1-1; TRBD1 matches at 10 bases. In germline, CDR1 is MNHNS, CDR2 SASEGT. Trimming took 3 bases from V and 5 from J; bases not matched to a gene: 6. CDR3 size: 15 residues. The CDR3 region is CASSDPGQGVTEAFF. CDR3 coding DNA: TGTGCCAGCAGTGACCCCGGACAGGGGGTGACTGAAGCTTTCTTT.

This clone has just one count. The genes are TRBV10-3 and TRBJ2-2; a weak D match, TRBD1 (5 bases). CDR3 length: 14 residues. V lost 7 bases, J lost 3 bases, and 12 bases lay in between. Germline CDR1 reads ENHRY; CDR2 reads SYGVKD. Written as DNA, the CDR3 is TGTGCCATCAAACAGACAGCAGACACCGGGGAGCTGTTTTTT. Protein: CAIKQTADTGELFF.

V usage is TRBV2 and J usage is TRBJ2-5; 9 bases fit TRBD2. From germline, CDR1 is SNHLY and CDR2 FYNNEI. V shed 0 bases, J shed 6 bases, and the junction held 2 bases outside the gene matches. This CDR3 spans 14 amino acids. CDR3 DNA sequence: TGTGCCAGCAGTGAAGCGCTAGCGGGACAGACCCAGTACTTC. This sequence encodes CASSEALAGQTQYF. The full variable domain, rest sourced from reference TRBV2 and TRBJ2-5, is EPEVTQTPSHQVTQMGQEVILRCVPISNHLYFYWYRQILGQKVEFLVSFYNNEISEKSEIFDDQFSVERPDGSNFTLKIRSTKLEDSAMYFCASSEALAGQTQYFGPGTRLLVL.

The rearrangement uses TRBV5-1 and TRBJ2-7; 7 bases agree with TRBD1. The V segment lost 4 bases and the J segment 4 bases; nucleotides outside the gene matches: 11. Germline values: CDR1 SGHRS, CDR2 YFSETQ. CDR3 length: 15 amino acids. As DNA, the CDR3 is TGCGCCAGCAGCCCTAGGACAGGCCAACTGTACGAGCAGTACTTC. As protein: CASSPRTGQLYEQYF.

V usage is TRBV5-4 and J usage is TRBJ2-1; TRBD2 agrees at 7 bases. Trimming at V came to 4 bases and at J to 4 bases, leaving 5 bases not matched to a gene. Per the germline V gene, CDR1 is SGHNT and CDR2 is YYREEE (reference sequence). The CDR3 is 14 amino acids. CDR3 DNA: TGTGCCAGCAGCCTCGGACTAGTTTACAATGAGCAGTTCTTC. Amino acids: CASSLGLVYNEQFF.

The rearrangement joins TRBV2 to TRBJ2-6, with D possibly matching TRBD2 (6 bases). Trimming pared 7 bases from V and 0 bases from J, leaving 19 bases between. The CDR3 loop spans 18 amino acids. Germline CDR1 and CDR2: SNHLY and FYNNEI. As DNA, the CDR3 is TGTGCCAGCATCCAATTGAGGGACTTAAGCTCTGGGGCCAACGTCCTGACTTTC. Amino acids: CASIQLRDLSSGANVLTF.

The chain has TRBV2 and TRBJ1-2, with 8 bases aligning to TRBD1. Looked up from germline, CDR1 is SNHLY and CDR2 is FYNNEI. J gave up 0 bases and V 8 bases, and 8 bases lay outside the gene matches. The CDR3 totals 15 residues. CDR3 bases: TGTGCCAGCGGCAATAACAGGGGGGCTAACTATGGCTACACCTTC. This gives the protein CASGNNRGANYGYTF. Full variable domain (missing parts from reference TRBV2 and TRBJ1-2): EPEVTQTPSHQVTQMGQEVILRCVPISNHLYFYWYRQILGQKVEFLVSFYNNEISEKSEIFDDQFSVERPDGSNFTLKIRSTKLEDSAMYFCASGNNRGANYGYTFGSGTRLTVV.

The rearrangement uses TRBV7-2 and TRBJ2-7, with 14 bases aligning to TRBD2. V trimming: 5 bases; J trimming: 5 bases; junction bases outside the gene matches: 8. Germline CDR1 SGHTA, CDR2 FQGNSA. This CDR3 region has 16 residues. The CDR3 nucleotides are TGTGCCAGCAGCCCAAGACTAGCGGGAGGGCCCCACGAGCAGTACTTC. Its translation: CASSPRLAGGPHEQYF.

The chain joins TRBV5-1 to TRBJ1-2; possible D gene TRBD1, 5 bases. V was clipped by 5 bases and J by 8 bases, with 22 bases between them. The CDR3 has 15 residues. Per the germline V gene, CDR1 is SGHRS and CDR2 is YFSETQ. The CDR3, as DNA: TGCGCCAGCAGGACAGCCCCGGTGGGGACGGAGGGCTACACCTTC. Translation gives CASRTAPVGTEGYTF.

The gene calls are TRBV6-1 and TRBJ1-1; D is unresolved. The CDR3 spans 14 residues. V was clipped by 2 bases and J by 1 base, with 8 bases between them. Germline loops: CDR1 MNHNS, CDR2 SASEGT. The CDR3 reads CASSENLPNTEAFF. In nucleotides, the CDR3 is TGTGCCAGCAGTGAAAACCTACCGAACACTGAAGCTTTCTTT.

The chain uses TRBV10-3 and TRBJ1-1; a possible D gene is TRBD1 (6 bases). Germline V gene lookup returns CDR1 ENHRY and CDR2 SYGVKD. Deletions cut 3 bases from V and 4 bases from J, with 18 bases between. This CDR3 spans 16 amino acids. The CDR3 bases are TGTGCCATCAGTGAAACCGGACAGATAACGGGCACTGAAGCTTTCTTT. This sequence encodes CAISETGQITGTEAFF.

On this clone: This sample also contains other DNA sequences that code for the same CDR3. The chain has TRBV27 and TRBJ2-7; unclear D gene. The CDR3 has 9 amino acids. Trimming stripped 8 bases from V and 3 bases from J, with 2 bases between. Germline V gene lookup returns CDR1 MNHEY and CDR2 SMNVEV (reference sequence). The CDR3 region is CASGYEQYF. CDR3 bases: TGTGCCAGCGGCTACGAGCAGTACTTC.

This rearrangement joins TRBV6-6 to TRBJ1-1; a weak D match, TRBD1 (6 bases). This CDR3 is 15 amino acids long. V was cut by 5 bases and J by 5 bases, with 18 bases left in between. Germline CDR1 is MNHNY and CDR2 is SVGAGI (reference sequence). The CDR3 nucleotides read TGTGCCAGCAGTCAATACAGGGATCTCGGGACTGAAGCTTTCTTT. Encoded protein: CASSQYRDLGTEAFF.

The gene calls are TRBV10-3 and TRBJ2-3, with D possibly matching TRBD1 (6 bases). V was shortened by 11 bases and J by 0 bases, with 18 bases between the two germline ends. This CDR3 has 15 residues. CDR1 is ENHRY, CDR2 SYGVKD, per germline. The CDR3 nucleotides read TGTGCCGCCGCACAGGGTGCCGGTAGCACAGATACGCAGTATTTT. Translation gives CAAAQGAGSTDTQYF.

CDR3 loop: CASSPQITLENTIYF. The DNA of the CDR3 is TGTGCCAGCTCACCTCAAATCACGCTTGAAAACACCATATATTTT. This chain connects TRBV18 to TRBJ1-3; D unresolved. This CDR3 has 15 residues. CDR1 KGHSH and CDR2 LQKENI come from the germline V gene. The V and J ends lost 3 bases and 6 bases respectively, with 15 bases between them.

The V call is TRBV7-9, the J call TRBJ1-1; 8 bases line up with TRBD1. J gave up 9 bases and V 5 bases, and 8 bases lay outside the gene matches. Germline CDR1 reads SEHNR; CDR2 reads FQNEAQ (reference sequence). This CDR3 has 13 residues. CDR3 sequence (DNA): TGTGCCAGCAGCCGGCAGGGGGCTTCTAAAGCTTTCTTT. Translating gives CASSRQGASKAFF. Drawing the rest from reference TRBV7-9 and TRBJ1-1, the complete variable domain is DTGVSQNPRHKITKRGQNVTFRCDPISEHNRLYWYRQTLGQGPEFLTYFQNEAQLEKSRLLSDRFSAERPKGSFSTLEIQRTEQGDSAMYLCASSRQGASKAFFGQGTRLTVV.

The V gene is TRBV5-1, the J gene TRBJ2-3; 9 bases line up with TRBD1. This CDR3 spans 15 amino acids. The germline V gene encodes CDR1 SGHRS and CDR2 YFSETQ. V shed 0 bases, J shed 6 bases, and the junction held 5 bases outside the gene matches. CDR3: CASSLAGQGSDTQYF. CDR3 in DNA: TGCGCCAGCAGCTTGGCGGGACAGGGCTCGGATACGCAGTATTTT. Together with reference TRBV5-1 and TRBJ2-3, the CDR3 gives the full variable domain: KAGVTQTPRYLIKTRGQQVTLSCSPISGHRSVSWYQQTPGQGLQFLFEYFSETQRNKGNFPGRFSGRQFSNSRSEMNVSTLELGDSALYLCASSLAGQGSDTQYFGPGTRLTVL.

The chain joins TRBV6-6 to TRBJ1-2; no definite D call. Between the trimmed V and J ends, which lost 6 bases and 8 bases, there was a span of 16 bases. The CDR3 sequence is 13 residues long. The germline V gene encodes CDR1 MNHNY and CDR2 SVGAGI (reference sequence). The CDR3 DNA is TGTGCCAGCAGCCCCACACAAAAGGTCGGCTACACCTTC. Translated: CASSPTQKVGYTF.

With respect to this clone: In the same sample, other DNA sequences code for this CDR3. The chain couples TRBV10-3 to TRBJ1-5; the D gene is possibly TRBD1 (5 bases). Deletions cut 0 bases from V and 2 bases from J, with 8 bases between. The CDR3 extends over 15 amino acids. Germline-derived CDR1 and CDR2 are ENHRY and SYGVKD. The CDR3 DNA sequence: TGTGCCATCAGTGAGTCTGGGGGGGGCAATCAGCCCCAGCATTTT. As protein: CAISESGGGNQPQHF.

The chain carries TRBV28 and TRBJ2-7; TRBD1 is a possible D gene (5 bases). The V gene's germline CDR1 is MDHEN and CDR2 SYDVKM. V was shortened by 6 bases and J by 3 bases, with 18 bases between the two germline ends. The CDR3 has 15 amino acids. As DNA, the CDR3 is TGTGCCAGCAGAACCGGACACCCATCCATCTACGAGCAGTACTTC. Protein: CASRTGHPSIYEQYF.